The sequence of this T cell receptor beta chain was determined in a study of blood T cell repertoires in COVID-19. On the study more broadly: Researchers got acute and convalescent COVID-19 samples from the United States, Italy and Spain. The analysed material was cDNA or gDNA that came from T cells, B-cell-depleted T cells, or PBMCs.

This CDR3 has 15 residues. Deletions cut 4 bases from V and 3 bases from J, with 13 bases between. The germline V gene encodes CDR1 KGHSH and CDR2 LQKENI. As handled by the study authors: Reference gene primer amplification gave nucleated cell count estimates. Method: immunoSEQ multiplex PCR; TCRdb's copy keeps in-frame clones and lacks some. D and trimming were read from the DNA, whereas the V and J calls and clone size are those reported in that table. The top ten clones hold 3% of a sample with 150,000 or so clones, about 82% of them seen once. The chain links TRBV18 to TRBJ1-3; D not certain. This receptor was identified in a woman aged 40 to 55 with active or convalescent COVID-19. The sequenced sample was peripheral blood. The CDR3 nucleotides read TGTGCCAGCTCACGCCCCTCGGGTAATGGAAACACCATATATTTT. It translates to CASSRPSGNGNTIYF.